Following are 3 T cell receptor beta chains from one sample sequenced in a study of shared clonotypes between healthy human individuals (dated by TCRdb to 2020 to 2022). Libraries were built with the immunoSEQ multiplex PCR assay. TCRdb re-hosts the immuneACCESS table, in-frame sequences only. Its copies lack some clones; in the studies checked, an unresolved V gene accounts for under half of them, and the cause for the rest is not known. This sample is represented by some 1,100,000 clones; about four fifths of them were singletons. Of the sample, approximately 0.5% falls within the top ten clones. Material: memory CD4+ T cells from PBMCs. Per the publication, the cell subset or site label means: CD45RA-negative fraction. Source of these receptors: a man aged 18 to 30 in good health. Some clones in this sample may be carry-over from other donors' samples.

V gene TRBV9 combines with J gene TRBJ2-1; the match to TRBD2 covers 8 bases. The germline CDR1 and CDR2 sequences are SGDLS and YYNGEE. The CDR3 is made up of 15 amino acids. Trimming removed 4 bases from V and 7 bases from J; junction bases left unmatched: 10. The CDR3 protein is CASSTSGLGKNEQFF. CDR3 nucleotide sequence: TGTGCCAGCAGCACCTCGGGACTAGGTAAGAATGAGCAGTTCTTC.

The rearrangement links TRBV11-2 to TRBJ2-7; tentatively, D is TRBD1 (5 bases). Germline CDR1 SGHAT, CDR2 FQNNGV. V lost 2 bases and J 4 bases, leaving 15 bases between the germline ends. The CDR3 is 15 amino acids. The CDR3 protein is CASSLRQNQGYEQYF. The CDR3 bases are TGTGCCAGCAGCTTACGACAGAACCAAGGATACGAGCAGTACTTC.

Concerning this clone itself: The junction and the germline gene differ at one end; a read error may be behind it. The chain couples TRBV2 to TRBJ2-1, with 7 positions matching TRBD1. The CDR3 has 16 amino acids. Germline V CDR1 and CDR2: SNHLY, FYNNEI. The CDR3 sequence is CASSEALGRGYIEQFF. The CDR3 coding sequence is TGTGCCAGCAGTGAAGCGTTGGGCAGGGGGTACATTGAGCAGTTCTTC.